The 17 T cell receptor beta chains presented below share a single source sample, sequenced in a study of blood T cell repertoires in COVID-19 (dated by TCRdb to the early 2020s). Library generation was performed with the immunoSEQ multiplex PCR assay. This is the immuneACCESS table as TCRdb keeps it, with only in-frame sequences that have V and J called. A part of the clones is gone; compared with another copy, unresolved V genes explain less than half, and the rest is unexplained. Counted in this sample were under 200,000 clones; just under 90% of them appeared once. The ten largest clones add up to 10% of the sample. Sequences were obtained from peripheral blood. These receptors were taken from a woman in her 70s with COVID-19, enrolled during active disease.

The rearrangement uses TRBV18 and TRBJ1-3; maybe TRBD1 (5 bases). Germline V CDR1 and CDR2: KGHSH, LQKENI. This CDR3 has 15 residues. Trimming took 0 bases from V and 0 from J, leaving 6 bases between them. The CDR3 sequence is CASSPPGDSGNTIYF. The CDR3 nucleotides are TGTGCCAGCTCACCACCAGGGGACTCTGGAAACACCATATATTTT.

Written as DNA, the CDR3 is TGCGCCAGCAGCTCCGGTTTAACCAGGGACACCGGGGAGCTGTTTTTT. Translation: CASSSGLTRDTGELFF. The chain combines TRBV5-1 with TRBJ2-2; perhaps TRBD1 as D (5 bases). Germline assignment: CDR1 SGHRS and CDR2 YFSETQ. The CDR3 sequence is 16 residues long. V lost 3 bases and J 3 bases, leaving 15 bases between the germline ends.

The V and J genes are TRBV19 and TRBJ2-1, with 7 positions matching TRBD2. The germline gives CDR1 LNHDA, CDR2 SQIVND (reference sequence). V lost 5 bases, J lost 5 bases, and 9 bases stayed unmatched. The CDR3 consists of 15 residues. The CDR3 protein is CASSLGGGRNNEQFF. The CDR3 DNA follows: TGTGCCAGTAGTCTGGGCGGGGGTAGAAACAATGAGCAGTTCTTC.

This clone was found once. The V call is TRBV5-1, the J call TRBJ2-7, with 7 bases identical to TRBD1. V lost 0 bases and J lost 4; bases outside the gene matches: 10. Germline V lookup: CDR1 SGHRS, CDR2 YFSETQ. CDR3 length equals 16 residues. CDR3 sequence: CASSLGPTGTDYEQYF. CDR3 DNA sequence: TGCGCCAGCAGCTTGGGCCCGACCGGGACAGATTACGAGCAGTACTTC.

This clone was found once. V usage is TRBV7-2 and J usage is TRBJ1-6; D is unresolved. The V gene lost 2 bases and the J gene lost 7 bases, with 15 bases spanning the gap. The CDR3 sequence is 16 residues long. The V gene's germline CDR1 is SGHTA and CDR2 FQGNSA. This CDR3 reads CASSLMSGSRNSPLHF. CDR3 in DNA: TGTGCCAGCAGCTTAATGTCGGGGTCTAGAAATTCACCCCTCCACTTT.

The rearrangement joins TRBV7-9 to TRBJ1-3; 7 nucleotides line up with TRBD1. V trimming: 3 bases; J trimming: 2 bases; junction bases outside the gene matches: 16. Germline values: CDR1 SEHNR, CDR2 FQNEAQ (reference sequence). The CDR3 consists of 19 residues. CDR3 in DNA: TGTGCCAGCAGCTTGGCCCTAACCCCCGTTACAGGGGCTGGAAACACCATATATTTT. It yields the protein CASSLALTPVTGAGNTIYF.

The rearrangement uses TRBV30 and TRBJ2-5; TRBD2 is a possible D gene (5 bases). Germline CDR1 GTSNPN, CDR2 SVGIG (reference sequence). V dropped 7 bases and J dropped 4 bases, with 19 bases sitting between them. The CDR3 has 14 residues. The CDR3, as DNA: TGTGCCTCCCAGATGGGAGCGGCGGGAGAGACCCAGTACTTC. Protein sequence: CASQMGAAGETQYF.

The rearrangement uses TRBV19 and TRBJ1-4; D not certain. The V gene's germline CDR1 is LNHDA and CDR2 SQIVND (reference sequence). V dropped 5 bases and J dropped 3 bases, with 16 bases sitting between them. The CDR3 consists of 16 residues. CDR3 sequence reads: CASSLRVLAANEKLFF. The CDR3 DNA is TGTGCCAGTAGTCTACGGGTCTTGGCTGCTAATGAAAAACTGTTTTTT.

The CDR3 DNA follows: TGTGCCAGCAGCTCTAGGACAGGGGGCCTGACAGATACGCAGTATTTT. Protein product: CASSSRTGGLTDTQYF. The chain links TRBV7-2 to TRBJ2-3, with 11 nucleotides matching TRBD1. Unmatched junction bases numbered 6, after V lost 4 bases and J lost 3 bases. The length of the CDR3 is 16 residues. Germline loops: CDR1 SGHTA, CDR2 FQGNSA.

V is TRBV6-5 and J is TRBJ2-5; D ambiguous. This CDR3 spans 12 amino acids. Trimming pared 2 bases from V and 4 bases from J, leaving 5 bases between. Germline lookup yields CDR1 MNHEY and CDR2 SVGAGI. The chain's CDR3 is CASSYTRETQYF. The CDR3 region has the DNA TGTGCCAGCAGTTACACACGAGAGACCCAGTACTTC.

The chain has TRBV30 and TRBJ2-7; 9 positions match TRBD1. The CDR3 extends over 16 amino acids. The trim removed 4 bases at V and 1 base at J, leaving 11 bases unmatched. Germline values: CDR1 GTSNPN, CDR2 SVGIG (reference sequence). Here the CDR3 reads CAWKKTGTGPSYEQYF. The CDR3 nucleotides are TGTGCCTGGAAAAAGACCGGGACAGGGCCTTCCTACGAGCAGTACTTC.

The CDR3 DNA reads as TGTGCCAGCAGCACCCGGACAGGGGGATCTGGAAACACCATATATTTT. Amino acid sequence: CASSTRTGGSGNTIYF. The chain has TRBV7-9 and TRBJ1-3, with 10 nucleotides matching TRBD1. Germline lookup yields CDR1 SEHNR and CDR2 FQNEAQ (reference sequence). V dropped 5 bases and J dropped 1; count of bases not matched to a gene: 5. The CDR3 runs 16 residues.

This clone was detected only once. The rearrangement uses TRBV24-1 and TRBJ2-3; TRBD2 matches at 11 bases. The CDR3 length is 16 residues. The ends lost 4 bases at V and 4 bases at J; junction bases unmatched: 6. Germline loops: CDR1 KGHDR, CDR2 SFDVKD. CDR3 bases: TGTGCCACCAGTGAAATTAGCGGGGGGGCCCCAGATACGCAGTATTTT. Encoded protein: CATSEISGGAPDTQYF.

This chain joins TRBV18 and TRBJ1-4; TRBD1 might be the D (5 bases). The V and J ends lost 2 bases and 4 bases respectively, with 11 bases between them. CDR1 KGHSH and CDR2 LQKENI come from the germline V gene. The length of the CDR3 is 15 residues. CDR3 in DNA: TGTGCCAGCTCACCAGCGGGACCGCGTAATGAAAAACTGTTTTTT. It codes for CASSPAGPRNEKLFF. Drawing the rest from reference TRBV18 and TRBJ1-4, the complete variable domain is NAGVMQNPRHLVRRRGQEARLRCSPMKGHSHVYWYRQLPEEGLKFMVYLQKENIIDESGMPKERFSAEFPKEGPSILRIQQVVRGDSAAYFCASSPAGPRNEKLFFGSGTQLSVL.

The chain recombines TRBV19 with TRBJ1-2; TRBD1 might be the D (6 bases). V shed 5 bases and J shed 2 bases, with 15 bases lying between them. The CDR3 is 15 residues long. Per germline, CDR1 LNHDA and CDR2 SQIVND (reference sequence). The CDR3 DNA is TGTGCCAGTAGTCCCGACTTCGGACAGAACTATGGCTACACCTTC. Amino acids: CASSPDFGQNYGYTF.

This sequence joins TRBV27 and TRBJ1-4; D is unresolved. Trimming cost V 0 bases and J 4 bases, with 6 bases left between them. CDR3 length: 14 residues. Germline loops: CDR1 MNHEY, CDR2 SMNVEV (reference sequence). The CDR3: CASSLSSHNEKLFF. For the CDR3, the DNA is TGTGCCAGCAGTTTATCGTCCCATAATGAAAAACTGTTTTTT.

The rearrangement joins TRBV3-1 (or the pseudogene TRBV3-2) to TRBJ1-3; TRBD1 aligns across 8 bases. Germline V gene lookup returns CDR1 LGHDT and CDR2 YNNKEL (reference sequence). V shed 4 bases and J 4 bases; nucleotides not matched to a gene: 3. The CDR3 runs 14 residues. CDR3 sequence reads: CASSPRDRGNTIYF. The CDR3 bases are TGTGCCAGCAGCCCTCGGGACAGGGGAAACACCATATATTTT.